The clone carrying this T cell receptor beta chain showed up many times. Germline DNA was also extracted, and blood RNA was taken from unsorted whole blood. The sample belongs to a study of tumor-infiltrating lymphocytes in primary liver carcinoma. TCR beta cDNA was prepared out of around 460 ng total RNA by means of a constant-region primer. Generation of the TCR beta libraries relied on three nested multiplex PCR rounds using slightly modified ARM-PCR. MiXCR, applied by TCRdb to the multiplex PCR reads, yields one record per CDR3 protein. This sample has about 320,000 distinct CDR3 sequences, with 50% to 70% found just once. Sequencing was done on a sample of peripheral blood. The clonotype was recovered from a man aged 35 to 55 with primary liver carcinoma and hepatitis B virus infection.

The CDR3 sequence: CASSHGETEAFF. The CDR3 DNA is TGTGCCAGCAGCCACGGGGAGACTGAAGCTTTCTTT. V gene TRBV11-1 combines with J gene TRBJ1-1; no firm D call. Per germline, CDR1 SGHAT and CDR2 FQDESV (reference sequence). This CDR3 is 12 amino acids long. With 5 bases removed from V and 5 bases from J, the gap between germline ends came to 9 bases.